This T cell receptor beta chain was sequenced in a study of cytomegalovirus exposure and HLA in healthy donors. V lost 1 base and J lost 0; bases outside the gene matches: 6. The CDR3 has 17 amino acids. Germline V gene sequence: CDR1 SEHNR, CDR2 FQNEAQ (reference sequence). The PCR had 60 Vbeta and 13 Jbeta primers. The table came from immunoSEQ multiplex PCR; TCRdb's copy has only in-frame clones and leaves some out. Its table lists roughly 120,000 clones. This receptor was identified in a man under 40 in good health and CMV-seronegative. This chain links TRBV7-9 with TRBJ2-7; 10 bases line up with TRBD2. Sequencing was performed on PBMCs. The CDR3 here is CASSLDRLAGVSYEQYF. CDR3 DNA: TGTGCCAGCAGCTTAGATAGGCTAGCGGGAGTCTCCTACGAGCAGTACTTC.